The rows below give T cell receptor beta chains drawn from one sample of a study of blood T cell repertoires in COVID-19. Sequencing was performed with immunoSEQ multiplex PCR; in TCRdb, only in-frame clones are kept and a portion is missing. The sample includes 400,000 to 450,000 clones, roughly 90% of them seen just once. The specimen sequenced was peripheral blood. Receptor source: a woman between 35 and 50 years old with COVID-19, enrolled during active disease. Each CDR3 is given with its conserved first and last residue. For some rows the clone size is stated as once, few or many, or as a class when expanded; others skip it.

v_call	j_call	clone_size	cdr3_aa
TRBV6-6	TRBJ1-1	NA	CASSSWDRSTEAFF
TRBV4-3	TRBJ2-2	NA	CASSQDRGGELFF
TRBV7-6	TRBJ2-7	NA	CASSPRAGPSYEQYF
TRBV7-9	TRBJ1-6	NA	CASSLRQGDSPLHF
TRBV19	TRBJ1-1	NA	CASSIPEDRDTEAFF
TRBV24-1	TRBJ1-2	NA	CATSHRGGYGYTF
TRBV30	TRBJ2-7	few	CAWKTRGSSYEQYF
TRBV5-1	TRBJ1-3	NA	CASSDRGRNTIYF
TRBV18	TRBJ1-3	once	CASSPPLKLLTSGNTIYF
TRBV4-3	TRBJ1-6	NA	CASSQDSPPSSYNSPLHF
TRBV7-8	TRBJ1-5	NA	CASSLSEGNQPQHF
TRBV7-2	TRBJ1-1	NA	CASSLEFLNTEAFF
TRBV28	TRBJ2-2	NA	CASSLSAGGAAGELFF
TRBV28	TRBJ2-7	NA	CASSPPGVLYEQYF
TRBV3-1/TRBV3-2	TRBJ2-7	NA	CASSRDSSVAYEQYF
TRBV7-2	TRBJ1-3	few	CASSSGGGSSGNTIYF
TRBV6-5	TRBJ2-1	NA	CASSYSGATNNEQFF
TRBV5-1	TRBJ1-1	NA	CASSSDGQAVKNTEAFF
TRBV19	TRBJ1-2	NA	CASSGPGQPYGYTF
TRBV28	TRBJ1-5	few	CASSFRQGNSNQPQHF
TRBV6-5	TRBJ1-1	NA	CASSSLPGGEAFF
TRBV9	TRBJ1-5	NA	CASSVGGQANQPQHF
TRBV6-2/TRBV6-3	TRBJ1-1	NA	CASSGAVNTEAFF
TRBV4-3	TRBJ1-3	NA	CASSPNRAEDTIYF
TRBV18	TRBJ1-2	NA	CASSPMPVTQGDYGYTF
TRBV30	TRBJ2-7	once	CAWSLGRGIEQYF
TRBV5-1	TRBJ2-3	NA	CASRREGDLPTDTQYF
TRBV4-2	TRBJ1-5	NA	CASSEERTGDNQPQHF
TRBV5-1	TRBJ1-1	few	CASSREGNTEAFF
TRBV29-1	TRBJ2-5	NA	CSARTSGSETQYF
TRBV19	TRBJ1-5	NA	CASSIGRGLKPQHF
TRBV28	TRBJ2-2	NA	CASTYGQGRFVAGELFF
TRBV28	TRBJ2-1	NA	CASSLTGSTYNEQFF
TRBV7-8	TRBJ2-3	NA	CASSHHPPGLAGASADTQYF
TRBV4-3	TRBJ2-5	once	CASSRLTGVETQYF